The 32 T cell receptor beta chains reported below all come from one sample, sequenced in a study of radiotherapy plus CTLA-4 blockade in lung cancer. Only in-frame clones appear in the TCRdb table, and some are missing; sequencing was by immunoSEQ multiplex PCR. The sample includes about 95,000 clones, 75% to 90% of them seen just once. Sequenced here: peripheral blood, sampled from a patient treated with radiotherapy plus ipilimumab. The receptors were gathered from a human donor with non-small cell lung cancer who had a partial response to radiotherapy plus ipilimumab.

The chain links TRBV19 to TRBJ1-4; TRBD1 aligns across 8 bases. Germline V gives CDR1 LNHDA, CDR2 SQIVND (reference sequence). The junction had 6 bases not matched to a gene; V was cut back by 6 bases and J by 6 bases. The length of the CDR3 is 14 residues. CDR3: CASRAGQGYEKLFF. As DNA, the CDR3 is TGTGCCAGTAGGGCCGGACAGGGATATGAAAAACTGTTTTTT.

This chain uses TRBV5-1 with TRBJ2-5, with 11 bases aligning to TRBD2. The V and J ends lost 4 bases and 5 bases, in that order; junction bases with no gene match: 7. This CDR3 is 15 amino acids long. Germline CDR1 and CDR2: SGHRS and YFSETQ. The CDR3 loop is CASSLLAGGAETQYF. For the CDR3, the DNA is TGCGCCAGCAGCCTGCTAGCGGGAGGAGCGGAGACCCAGTACTTC.

The chain links TRBV7-6 to TRBJ1-2, with D perhaps matching TRBD1 (6 bases). Germline loops: CDR1 SGHVS, CDR2 FNYEAQ. Trimming stripped 1 base from V and 8 bases from J, with 17 bases between. The CDR3 is made up of 15 amino acids. Here the CDR3 DNA reads TGTGCCAGCAGCTTAGACGGACAGACCTTGGGGGGCTACACCTTC. Its translation: CASSLDGQTLGGYTF.

Concerning this clone itself: Because the CDR3's place on the DNA is in doubt, the DNA is left out and the CDR3 is given as listed by TCRdb. This rearrangement joins TRBV1 to TRBJ2-7; the table's TRBD1 call for D was not verified on the DNA. TRBV1 is reported as a pseudogene. The CDR3 is 15 residues long, counting both termini. The CDR3: CTSSQVGTGAREQYF.

J is TRBJ2-3 and V is TRBV7-9; D is possibly TRBD1 (5 bases). CDR3 length: 15 residues. V lost 5 bases and J lost 2, with 14 bases in between. Per the germline V gene, CDR1 is SEHNR and CDR2 is FQNEAQ (reference sequence). As DNA, the CDR3 is TGTGCCAGCAGCCACCGCGACAGCGTCACAGATACGCAGTATTTT. The encoded protein is CASSHRDSVTDTQYF. Combining the CDR3 with reference TRBV7-9 and TRBJ2-3 gives the whole variable domain DTGVSQNPRHKITKRGQNVTFRCDPISEHNRLYWYRQTLGQGPEFLTYFQNEAQLEKSRLLSDRFSAERPKGSFSTLEIQRTEQGDSAMYLCASSHRDSVTDTQYFGPGTRLTVL.

The V gene is TRBV9, the J gene TRBJ2-3; weak D call: TRBD2 (5 bases). The V gene's germline CDR1 is SGDLS and CDR2 YYNGEE. Trimming pared 3 bases from V and 4 bases from J, leaving 15 bases between. The CDR3 consists of 15 residues. The CDR3 DNA sequence: TGTGCCAGCAGCGCCGCTGCGGGTATTGCAGATACGCAGTATTTT. Encoded protein: CASSAAAGIADTQYF.

The V gene is TRBV7-2, the J gene TRBJ1-5; 9 bases align to TRBD1. Looked up from germline, CDR1 is SGHTA and CDR2 is FQGNSA. The V segment lost 1 base and the J segment 11 bases; nucleotides outside the gene matches: 9. This CDR3 has 15 amino acids. CDR3 loop: CASSLVGTGFTAQHF. The CDR3 nucleotides are TGTGCCAGCAGCTTAGTTGGGACAGGGTTTACGGCCCAGCATTTT.

This sequence joins TRBV5-1 and TRBJ2-3; 10 bases line up with TRBD2. Looked up from germline, CDR1 is SGHRS and CDR2 is YFSETQ. V gave up 3 bases and J gave up 4 bases; unmatched junction bases: 5. CDR3 length equals 15 residues. Here the CDR3 reads CASSWAGTSADTQYF. The CDR3 bases are TGCGCCAGCAGCTGGGCCGGGACTAGCGCAGATACGCAGTATTTT.

This clone was detected only once. The genes are TRBV29-1 and TRBJ1-2; TRBD1 matches 10 bases. CDR3 length: 14 residues. Germline V gene sequence: CDR1 SQVTM, CDR2 ANQGSEA. V trimming: 1 base; J trimming: 7 bases; junction bases outside the gene matches: 6. CDR3: CSVEVDRGRGGYTF. As DNA, the CDR3 is TGCAGCGTTGAAGTAGACAGGGGGCGAGGTGGCTACACCTTC.

The J gene is TRBJ2-2, the V gene TRBV27, with 10 bases identical to TRBD2. In germline, CDR1 is MNHEY, CDR2 SMNVEV (reference sequence). J was trimmed by 1 base and V by 4 bases; bases with no gene match: 3. This CDR3 is 16 amino acids long. As DNA, the CDR3 is TGTGCCAGCAGTTGGTGGACTAGCGGGAACACCGGGGAGCTGTTTTTT. Residues: CASSWWTSGNTGELFF.

This clone was counted a few times. V is TRBV5-1 and J is TRBJ2-1; D is undetermined. From germline, CDR1 is SGHRS and CDR2 YFSETQ. This CDR3 comprises 12 residues. V lost 4 bases, J lost 3 bases, and 5 bases lay in between. The CDR3 spells CASSPNYNEQFF. Written as DNA, the CDR3 is TGCGCCAGCAGCCCCAACTACAATGAGCAGTTCTTC.

This sequence joins TRBV7-3 and TRBJ2-2; D perhaps matches TRBD2 (5 bases). Between the trimmed V and J ends, which lost 5 bases and 6 bases, there was a span of 13 bases. Germline V gives CDR1 SGHTA, CDR2 FQGTGA. This CDR3 is 14 amino acids long. CDR3 region: CASSTGGVAGELFF. In DNA, the CDR3 is TGTGCCAGCAGCACCGGAGGAGTCGCCGGGGAGCTGTTTTTT.

The CDR3 nucleotides are TGTGCCAGCAGTCCCAACCCCCCGGCAGGAGCTTTCTTT. This gives the protein CASSPNPPAGAFF. The rearrangement uses TRBV27 and TRBJ1-1; D is unclear. The CDR3 spans 13 residues. Germline values: CDR1 MNHEY, CDR2 SMNVEV (reference sequence). V lost 5 bases, J lost 10 bases, and 17 bases lay in between.

The rearrangement uses TRBV19 and TRBJ2-2; no clear D. In germline, CDR1 is LNHDA, CDR2 SQIVND (reference sequence). The CDR3 has 15 amino acids. V dropped 3 bases and J dropped 1 base, with 9 bases sitting between them. CDR3 bases: TGTGCCAGTAGTATGCAGCGCTTGAACACCGGGGAGCTGTTTTTT. Protein: CASSMQRLNTGELFF. The whole variable domain, remainder taken from reference TRBV19 and TRBJ2-2, is DGGITQSPKYLFRKEGQNVTLSCEQNLNHDAMYWYRQDPGQGLRLIYYSQIVNDFQKGDIAEGYSVSREKKESFPLTVTSAQKNPTAFYLCASSMQRLNTGELFFGEGSRLTVL.

This chain joins TRBV6-6 and TRBJ1-1, with 7 bases fitting TRBD1. The CDR3 consists of 12 residues. The V gene end was trimmed by 5 bases and the J gene end by 7 bases; junction bases not matched to a gene: 4. Germline CDR1 MNHNY, CDR2 SVGAGI (reference sequence). The CDR3 reads CASSDRDSEAFF. The CDR3 nucleotides read TGTGCCAGCAGTGACCGGGACAGTGAAGCTTTCTTT.

This chain connects TRBV7-2 to TRBJ2-7, with D tentatively TRBD1 (5 bases). V lost 1 base and J lost 3, with 10 bases in between. CDR3 length: 14 amino acids. CDR1 is SGHTA, CDR2 FQGNSA, per germline. Here the CDR3 DNA reads TGTGCCAGCAGCTTAGGGGGCCTGGTCTACGAGCAGTACTTC. It is translated as CASSLGGLVYEQYF.

This rearrangement joins TRBV10-1 to TRBJ1-5, with D tentatively TRBD1 (6 bases). The CDR3 is made up of 13 amino acids. V dropped 3 bases and J dropped 5 bases, with 8 bases sitting between them. The germline CDR1 and CDR2 sequences are WNHNN and SYGVQD (reference sequence). The CDR3 loop is CASSEQGHQPQHF. DNA of the CDR3: TGCGCCAGCAGTGAACAGGGTCATCAGCCCCAGCATTTT.

The gene calls are TRBV20-1 and TRBJ1-1; a possible D gene is TRBD1 (5 bases). Germline V gene sequence: CDR1 DFQATT, CDR2 SNEGSKA (reference sequence). V was pared by 0 bases and J by 8 bases, with 7 bases between. This CDR3 comprises 11 residues. The CDR3 nucleotides are TGCAGTGCTAGAGACGGGGGGGAAGCTTTCTTT. Its protein product is CSARDGGEAFF.

V is TRBV19 and J is TRBJ2-3, with 12 bases identical to TRBD2. The CDR3 extends over 18 amino acids. With V trimmed by 5 bases and J by 1 base, 10 bases remained unmatched. In germline, CDR1 is LNHDA, CDR2 SQIVND (reference sequence). Here the CDR3 DNA reads TGTGCCAGTAGTGGGACTAGCGGGCGGTCGAGCCGCACAGATACGCAGTATTTT. It encodes CASSGTSGRSSRTDTQYF.

This chain connects TRBV7-3 to TRBJ2-5, with 7 nucleotides matching TRBD1. This CDR3 region has 13 residues. CDR1 SGHTA and CDR2 FQGTGA come from the germline V gene. J lost 5 bases, V lost 5 bases, and 5 bases had no gene match. The CDR3 reads CASSPGQTETQYF. The CDR3, as DNA: TGTGCCAGCAGCCCGGGACAGACGGAGACCCAGTACTTC.

V and J are TRBV7-2 and TRBJ1-1, with TRBD1 as a possible D gene (5 bases). Trimming stripped 5 bases from V and 5 bases from J, with 9 bases between. The CDR3 sequence is 12 residues long. The germline gives CDR1 SGHTA, CDR2 FQGNSA. In DNA, the CDR3 is TGTGCCAGCAGCCGCCAGGGAACTGAAGCTTTCTTT. Translating it yields CASSRQGTEAFF.

The chain combines TRBV28 with TRBJ1-1, with D possibly matching TRBD1 (5 bases). V lost 4 bases, J lost 0 bases, and 9 bases lay in between. Germline V gene lookup returns CDR1 MDHEN and CDR2 SYDVKM. The CDR3 consists of 14 residues. The CDR3 bases are TGTGCCAGCAGTTCAACAGGTATGAACACTGAAGCTTTCTTT. The encoded protein is CASSSTGMNTEAFF.

The chain is built from TRBV7-8 and TRBJ1-2; D remains unclear. Germline values: CDR1 SGHVS, CDR2 FQNEAQ. The CDR3 spans 14 residues. V shed 0 bases and J shed 3 bases, with 8 bases lying between them. The CDR3 DNA sequence: TGTGCCAGCAGCTTAGCTAGCGTTTACTATGGCTACACCTTC. It specifies CASSLASVYYGYTF.

V usage is TRBV29-1 and J usage is TRBJ2-2; D is perhaps TRBD1 (6 bases). This CDR3 comprises 15 residues. Germline values: CDR1 SQVTM, CDR2 ANQGSEA. Trimming cost V 6 bases and J 1 base, with 15 bases left between them. The CDR3 reads CSVQGPGMNTGELFF. Here the CDR3 DNA reads TGCAGCGTCCAGGGGCCGGGGATGAACACCGGGGAGCTGTTTTTT.

V gene TRBV7-9 combines with J gene TRBJ2-1; D may be TRBD1 (6 bases). V gave up 3 bases and J gave up 8 bases, with 14 bases separating them. CDR3 length: 14 residues. CDR1 and CDR2 (germline): SEHNR, FQNEAQ (reference sequence). DNA of the CDR3: TGTGCCAGCAGCTTGGACGGACAGTGGGATGAGCAGTTCTTC. It encodes CASSLDGQWDEQFF.

The count of this clone is one. The rearrangement joins TRBV11-2 to TRBJ2-3; weak D call: TRBD1 (6 bases). Germline lookup yields CDR1 SGHAT and CDR2 FQNNGV. Between the trimmed V and J ends, which lost 3 bases and 7 bases, there was a span of 14 bases. The CDR3 covers 14 residues. The CDR3 DNA is TGTGCCAGCAGCTTTCCTGGACAGCACAATACGCAGTATTTT. Its protein product is CASSFPGQHNTQYF.

V is TRBV28 and J is TRBJ2-7, with 8 nucleotides matching TRBD2. Germline loops: CDR1 MDHEN, CDR2 SYDVKM. The CDR3 has 14 residues. V shed 2 bases and J 6 bases; nucleotides not matched to a gene: 6. The CDR3 reads CASSLNGRASEQYF. The DNA for the CDR3 is TGTGCCAGCAGTTTAAACGGGAGGGCCTCCGAGCAGTACTTC.

This chain joins TRBV5-1 and TRBJ1-3, with D unclear. In germline, CDR1 is SGHRS, CDR2 YFSETQ. The V end lost 0 bases, the J end lost 4 bases, and 17 bases lay between the germline ends. This CDR3 region has 17 residues. CDR3 protein: CASSLVGAAESGNTIYF. The CDR3 DNA reads TGCGCCAGCAGCTTGGTGGGAGCCGCCGAATCAGGAAACACCATATATTTT.

This clone has only a few counts. The CDR3 spells CASSRRDTPGETQYF. As DNA, the CDR3 is TGTGCCAGCAGCCGACGGGACACCCCAGGCGAGACCCAGTACTTC. The J gene is TRBJ2-5, the V gene TRBV27, with a weak D call TRBD1 (6 bases). V lost 6 bases, J lost 5 bases, and 19 bases lay in between. CDR1 is MNHEY, CDR2 SMNVEV, per germline (reference sequence). The CDR3 contains 15 residues.

The chain is built from TRBV5-1 and TRBJ2-7; TRBD1 might be the D (6 bases). The ends were cut back, 5 bases at V and 6 bases at J, with 9 bases in the middle. Germline V gene lookup returns CDR1 SGHRS and CDR2 YFSETQ. The CDR3 length is 11 residues. CDR3 in amino acids: CASSSRGEQYF. The CDR3 DNA reads TGCGCCAGCAGTTCCAGGGGCGAGCAGTACTTC.

This clone appeared a few times. The V call is TRBV25-1, the J call TRBJ2-6; TRBD1 is a possible D gene (6 bases). V dropped 5 bases and J dropped 1 base, with 9 bases sitting between them. Per germline, CDR1 MGHDK and CDR2 SYGVNS. The CDR3 totals 15 residues. DNA for the CDR3: TGTGCCAGCAGTCGAACAGGGTCTGGGGCCAACGTCCTGACTTTC. Translated, it gives CASSRTGSGANVLTF.

CDR3 loop: CASSLLDREYFNQPQHF. The CDR3 region has the DNA TGTGCCAGCAGCTTACTCGACAGGGAGTACTTCAATCAGCCCCAGCATTTT. The J gene is TRBJ1-5, the V gene TRBV7-2; 7 bases are shared with TRBD1. V lost 2 bases and J lost 3; bases outside the gene matches: 10. CDR1 is SGHTA and CDR2 is FQGNSA in the germline V gene. The CDR3 runs to 17 residues.